This entry lists 21 T cell receptor beta chains sequenced from one sample in a study of T cells in Graves' hyperthyroidism and ophthalmopathy. Amplification targeted TCR beta CDR3 regions from RNA transcripts. The TCR CDR3 first-round RT-PCR relied on the HTBI primer set. TCRdb itself ran the multiplex PCR reads through MiXCR, one entry per CDR3 protein. The sample shows fewer than 600,000 distinct CDR3 sequences, about 15% of them seen only once. Sequencing was performed on blood. All receptors derive from a woman aged 40 to 49 with Graves' hyperthyroidism.

This clonotype was counted ten times or more. This chain links TRBV20-1 with TRBJ1-5; D gene uncertain. V lost 0 bases to trimming and J lost 5 bases, with 11 bases between them. The germline V gene encodes CDR1 DFQATT and CDR2 SNEGSKA (reference sequence). The CDR3 runs to 14 residues. CDR3 sequence reads: CSARDMGRDQPQHF. The CDR3 bases are TGCAGTGCTAGAGATATGGGGAGGGATCAGCCCCAGCATTTT.

This clonotype occurred once. The chain is built from TRBV5-4 and TRBJ1-4; tentatively, D is TRBD1 (5 bases). This CDR3 region has 15 residues. Germline V lookup: CDR1 SGHNT, CDR2 YYREEE (reference sequence). V was pared by 2 bases and J by 7 bases, with 15 bases between. The CDR3 nucleotides read TGTGCCAGCAGCTTCGGGCTTACCGGGGGTGAAAAACTGTTTTTT. It specifies CASSFGLTGGEKLFF.

This clonotype came up many times. The V and J genes are TRBV5-1 and TRBJ2-7; 9 bases map to TRBD2. The CDR3 spans 14 residues. V dropped 4 bases and J dropped 3; count of bases not matched to a gene: 5. Germline lookup yields CDR1 SGHRS and CDR2 YFSETQ. This chain's CDR3 is CASSTGGGGYEQYF. The CDR3, as DNA: TGCGCCAGCAGCACTGGCGGGGGGGGCTACGAGCAGTACTTC.

This clonotype appeared many times. This chain uses TRBV20-1 with TRBJ1-1; D might be TRBD1 (5 bases). CDR3 length equals 13 residues. Looked up from germline, CDR1 is DFQATT and CDR2 is SNEGSKA (reference sequence). V lost 3 bases, J lost 1 base, and 9 bases lay in between. The CDR3 region is CSARQGTNTEAFF. In DNA, the CDR3 is TGCAGTGCTAGGCAGGGAACGAACACTGAAGCTTTCTTT.

There are many counts of this clonotype. For the CDR3, the DNA is TGTGCCAGCAGTCCGCCCGGACTAGCGTTGAACACCGGGGAGCTGTTTTTT. Translation gives CASSPPGLALNTGELFF. This sequence joins TRBV28 and TRBJ2-2, with 9 bases aligning to TRBD2. V lost 5 bases and J lost 1; bases outside the gene matches: 8. Germline V gene lookup returns CDR1 MDHEN and CDR2 SYDVKM. The CDR3 loop spans 17 amino acids.

This clonotype was recorded only once. The chain recombines TRBV2 with TRBJ2-1; 14 nucleotides agree with TRBD2. Germline values: CDR1 SNHLY, CDR2 FYNNEI. V trimming: 8 bases; J trimming: 8 bases; junction bases outside the gene matches: 5. The CDR3 spans 14 residues. For the CDR3, the DNA is TGTGCCAGCTCCGGGACTAGCGGGAGATATGAGCAGTTCTTC. It codes for CASSGTSGRYEQFF.

A word on this clonotype: An end of the junction does not agree with germline; a read error may underlie this. This chain connects TRBV5-1 to TRBJ2-3; either TRBD1 or TRBD2 may supply D (5 bases each). The CDR3 is 14 residues long. CDR1 and CDR2 from the germline V gene are SGHRS and YFSETQ. CDR3 DNA: TGCGCCAGCAACTTGGGGGAGTCGGGAGATACGCAGTATTTT. The encoded protein is CASNLGESGDTQYF.

The chain uses TRBV20-1 and TRBJ1-3; no clear D. Trimming took off 5 bases at V and 0 bases at J, with 8 bases between the two ends. Per the germline V gene, CDR1 is DFQATT and CDR2 is SNEGSKA (reference sequence). CDR3 length equals 13 residues. The CDR3 region has the DNA TGCAGTGCTGCTGACGACTCTGGAAACACCATATATTTT. It codes for CSAADDSGNTIYF.

The chain uses TRBV28 and TRBJ2-7; 11 bases are a match to TRBD2. The V segment lost 4 bases and the J segment 2 bases; nucleotides outside the gene matches: 4. Germline CDR1 MDHEN, CDR2 SYDVKM. The CDR3 runs 15 residues. CDR3 region: CASSSPSGRTYEQYF. The CDR3 coding sequence is TGTGCCAGCAGTTCCCCTAGCGGGAGGACCTACGAGCAGTACTTC.

This clonotype was counted at least ten times. V is TRBV28 and J is TRBJ1-4; perhaps TRBD1 as D (5 bases). Trimming cost V 6 bases and J 0 bases, with 8 bases left between them. Germline V gives CDR1 MDHEN, CDR2 SYDVKM. The length of the CDR3 is 14 residues. The chain's CDR3 is CASRGGSTNEKLFF. The CDR3 region has the DNA TGTGCCAGCAGGGGGGGGTCAACTAATGAAAAACTGTTTTTT.

This clonotype came up many times. The chain is built from TRBV2 and TRBJ1-2; D unclear. Germline CDR1 is SNHLY and CDR2 is FYNNEI. Trimming stripped 1 base from V and 0 bases from J, with 15 bases between. The CDR3 runs to 17 residues. CDR3 sequence reads: CASSEEQAVYTNYGYTF. In DNA, the CDR3 is TGTGCCAGCAGTGAAGAACAAGCCGTTTACACTAACTATGGCTACACCTTC.

This clonotype was picked up a small number of times. CDR3 nucleotides: TGTGCCAGCAGCGCCCGCTTGTCCGGCAGCGCGAACACCGGGGAGCTGTTTTTT. It translates to CASSARLSGSANTGELFF. The chain employs TRBV9 and TRBJ2-2; the D is unclear. The CDR3 runs 18 residues. Germline CDR1 is SGDLS and CDR2 is YYNGEE. V was clipped by 3 bases and J by 0 bases, with 18 bases between them. Filled out from reference TRBV9 and TRBJ2-2, the complete variable domain reads DSGVTQTPKHLITATGQRVTLRCSPRSGDLSVYWYQQSLDQGLQFLIQYYNGEERAKGNILERFSAQQFPDLHSELNLSSLELGDSALYFCASSARLSGSANTGELFFGEGSRLTVL.

This clonotype was picked up a small number of times. The chain has TRBV30 and TRBJ1-2, with a tentative D call TRBD1 (6 bases). V gave up 2 bases and J gave up 3 bases, with 16 bases separating them. The germline V gene has CDR1 GTSNPN and CDR2 SVGIG (reference sequence). CDR3 length: 15 residues. CDR3 sequence (DNA): TGTGCCTGGAGTCCCCCGGGGGGGGCCTACTATGGCTACACCTTC. This codes for CAWSPPGGAYYGYTF.

Of note for this clonotype: A read error may explain this, as a much larger clone is one base away. This rearrangement joins TRBV10-3 to TRBJ2-5; D is possibly TRBD2 (6 bases). The CDR3 runs 13 residues. V lost 6 bases and J 5 bases, leaving 13 bases between the germline ends. Germline V gene data show CDR1 as ENHRY and CDR2 as SYGVKD. CDR3 loop: CAIRWRGSETQYF. In DNA form, the CDR3 reads TGTGCCATCAGGTGGCGGGGCAGTGAGACCCAGTACTTC.

A word on this clonotype: The CDR3 end shows no conserved phenylalanine or tryptophan, and so a read error is likely. The chain is built from TRBV5-1 and TRBJ2-1; the D gene could be TRBD1 or TRBD2 (5 bases each). CDR1 is SGHRS, CDR2 YFSETQ, per germline. Trimming pared 0 bases from V and 5 bases from J, leaving 12 bases between. There are 15 residues in the CDR3. This chain's CDR3 is CASSLEAGANNEQFS. CDR3 bases: TGCGCCAGCAGCTTGGAGGCCGGGGCTAACAATGAGCAGTTCTCC.

This clonotype showed up many times. The gene calls are TRBV7-8 and TRBJ2-2; no firm D call. The germline gives CDR1 SGHVS, CDR2 FQNEAQ. The CDR3 runs to 13 residues. The ends were cut back, 5 bases at V and 5 bases at J, with 9 bases in the middle. DNA for the CDR3: TGTGCCAGCAGCCGGCTAGAAACCGGGGAGCTGTTTTTT. Its protein is CASSRLETGELFF.

The rearrangement links TRBV10-3 to TRBJ2-5; no firm D call. With 8 bases removed from V and 5 bases from J, the gap between germline ends came to 12 bases. Per germline, CDR1 ENHRY and CDR2 SYGVKD. The CDR3 runs 12 residues. CDR3 coding DNA: TGTGCCATCGCCTGGAATCGCGAGACCCAGTACTTC. Residues: CAIAWNRETQYF.

The chain carries TRBV7-9 and TRBJ2-7, with D perhaps TRBD2 (6 bases). Deletions cut 5 bases from V and 2 bases from J, with 16 bases between. The CDR3 spans 15 residues. The germline gives CDR1 SEHNR, CDR2 FQNEAQ (reference sequence). This CDR3 is CASSPPSAGTYEQYF. Here the CDR3 DNA reads TGTGCCAGCAGCCCCCCGTCGGCGGGAACCTACGAGCAGTACTTC.

This clonotype was detected ten times or more. The chain combines TRBV11-2 with TRBJ2-5; D remains unclear. CDR1 SGHAT and CDR2 FQNNGV come from the germline V gene. Trimming stripped 8 bases from V and 1 base from J, with 2 bases between. This CDR3 is built from 10 residues. CDR3 in DNA: TGTGCCAGCGCCCAAGAGACCCAGTACTTC. As protein: CASAQETQYF. The complete variable domain, with remaining parts taken from reference TRBV11-2 and TRBJ2-5, reads EAGVAQSPRYKIIEKRQSVAFWCNPISGHATLYWYQQILGQGPKLLIQFQNNGVVDDSQLPKDRFSAERLKGVDSTLKIQPAKLEDSAVYLCASAQETQYFGPGTRLLVL.

This clonotype was counted at least ten times. V gene TRBV15 combines with J gene TRBJ2-7; D perhaps matches TRBD2 (6 bases). This CDR3 contains 13 residues. The V and J ends lost 8 bases and 0 bases respectively, with 11 bases between them. From germline, CDR1 is LNHNV and CDR2 YYDKDF (reference sequence). CDR3 coding DNA: TGTGCCACCGGGCGGGACGGCTCCTACGAGCAGTACTTC. This gives the protein CATGRDGSYEQYF.

This clonotype was counted many times. V and J are TRBV12-3 or TRBV12-4 and TRBJ2-3, with D possibly being TRBD2 (6 bases). The CDR3 extends over 17 amino acids. V was cut by 5 bases and J by 5 bases, with 23 bases left in between. CDR3 residues: CASSVGILAAPLDTQYF. Written as DNA, the CDR3 is TGTGCCAGCAGTGTCGGTATCTTAGCGGCCCCACTAGATACGCAGTATTTT.